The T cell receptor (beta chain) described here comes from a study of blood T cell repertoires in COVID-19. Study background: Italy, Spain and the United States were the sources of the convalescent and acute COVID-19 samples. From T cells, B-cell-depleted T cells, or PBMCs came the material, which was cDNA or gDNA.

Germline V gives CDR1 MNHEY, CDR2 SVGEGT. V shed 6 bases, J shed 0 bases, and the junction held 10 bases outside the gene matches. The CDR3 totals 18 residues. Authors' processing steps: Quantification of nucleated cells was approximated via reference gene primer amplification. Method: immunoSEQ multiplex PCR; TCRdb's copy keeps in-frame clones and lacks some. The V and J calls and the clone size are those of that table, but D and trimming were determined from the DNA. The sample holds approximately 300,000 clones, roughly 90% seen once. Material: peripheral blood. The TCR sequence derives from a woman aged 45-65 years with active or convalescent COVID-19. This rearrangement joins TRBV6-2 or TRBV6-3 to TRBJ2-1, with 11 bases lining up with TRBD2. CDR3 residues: CASSIPITSGSSYNEQFF. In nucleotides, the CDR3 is TGTGCCAGCAGCATCCCTATCACTAGCGGGAGCTCCTACAATGAGCAGTTCTTC.